This TCR beta chain came from a study of blood T cell repertoires in COVID-19. Background on the study: The United States, Italy and Spain were the sources of the acute and convalescent COVID-19 samples.

Only in-frame clones appear in the TCRdb table, and some are missing; sequencing was by immunoSEQ multiplex PCR. This sample carries roughly 200,000 clones, about 81% of them seen once, and the ten largest clones take about 12%. Trimming removed 4 bases at V and 6 bases at J, with 14 bases between. Germline values: CDR1 SGHNT, CDR2 YYREEE (reference sequence). The CDR3 is 13 residues long. This clone has a single count. The receptor comes from an elderly woman with COVID-19, enrolled during active disease. The chain carries TRBV5-4 and TRBJ2-7; perhaps TRBD1 as D (6 bases). Specimen: peripheral blood. As DNA, the CDR3 is TGTGCCAGCAGCCTCGACAGGTGGGGCGAGCAGTACTTC. It specifies CASSLDRWGEQYF.